A single T cell receptor (beta chain) is shown here with its context. The antigen is not known. The source of the sample is a study of regulatory dendritic cells for organ transplantation. For the study at large: On day 6, the dendritic cells were exposed to LPS.

Study-level results: Mature dendritic cells appeared to drive more memory CD8+ clonal expansion than regulatory ones. Naive T cells showed high diversity, memory cells less, memory CD8+ least. Of resting T cell subsets, memory CD8+ had the most alloreactive clonotypes.

Germline CDR1 reads MNHEY; CDR2 reads SVGAGI. The CDR3 contains 13 residues. V was shortened by 0 bases and J by 8 bases, with 8 bases between the two germline ends. Allogeneic regulatory or mature dendritic cells were co-cultured for 4 to 6 days with CFSE-labeled sorted T cells at 1:10. Repertoires were generated with immunoSEQ multiplex PCR, while TCRdb's copy carries only in-frame clones and drops some. The sample lists some 12,000 clones; about 60% were seen once. Sequenced sample: naive CD8+ T cells from blood cultured with dendritic cells. The subset here: CD45RA+ naive T cells. V gene TRBV6-5 combines with J gene TRBJ2-1, with D perhaps TRBD2 (5 bases). This TCR was recovered from a human donor in good health. This chain's CDR3 is CASSYSIGDEQFF. DNA for the CDR3: TGTGCCAGCAGTTACTCGATCGGGGATGAGCAGTTCTTC.